A selection of T cell receptor beta chains follows, all from one sample in a study of T-cell reconstitution after alpha-beta-depleted transplantation in children. Each CDR3 protein is one row after TCRdb ran MiXCR on the PCR reads. Here the sample spans 65,000 to 90,000 distinct CDR3 sequences, about a tenth being singletons. The starting material was PBMCs, obtained before TCRalphabeta/CD19-depleted stem cell transplant. The source is a boy younger than 18 with acute myeloid leukemia, due to receive a stem cell transplant. The CDR3 runs from the conserved cysteine through the conserved F or W. The order of the fields is V gene, D gene, J gene, clone size, CDR3 protein, CDR3 DNA. The D gene is left open where the match is weak. A clone size is listed for some rows: how often the clone was seen (once, few, many), or a class if it is expanded.

V gene: TRBV27
D gene: -
J gene: TRBJ1-2
clone size: many
CDR3 protein: CASRLWGTRYGYTF
CDR3 DNA: TGTGCCAGCCGATTATGGGGGACACGCTATGGCTACACCTTC

V gene: TRBV4-2
D gene: -
J gene: TRBJ2-6
clone size: -
CDR3 protein: CASSQDTGANVLTF
CDR3 DNA: TGTGCCAGCAGCCAAGACACTGGGGCCAACGTCCTGACTTTC

V gene: TRBV27
D gene: -
J gene: TRBJ2-4
clone size: -
CDR3 protein: CASSSLLPDSIAKNIQYF
CDR3 DNA: TGTGCCAGCAGTTCTCTTCTTCCGGACAGTATAGCCAAAAACATTCAGTACTTC

V gene: TRBV27
D gene: -
J gene: TRBJ2-2
clone size: few
CDR3 protein: CASSLSWHNTGELFF
CDR3 DNA: TGTGCCAGCAGTTTAAGTTGGCACAACACCGGGGAGCTGTTTTTT

V gene: TRBV27
D gene: -
J gene: TRBJ2-3
clone size: many
CDR3 protein: CASSFTITDTQYF
CDR3 DNA: TGTGCCAGCAGTTTTACAATCACAGATACGCAGTATTTT

V gene: TRBV6-2/TRBV6-3
D gene: -
J gene: TRBJ2-2
clone size: many
CDR3 protein: CASNYRDTGELFF
CDR3 DNA: TGTGCCAGCAATTACAGGGACACCGGGGAGCTGTTTTTT

V gene: TRBV18
D gene: TRBD2
J gene: TRBJ2-2
clone size: many
CDR3 protein: CASSPALAFNTGELFF
CDR3 DNA: TGTGCCAGCTCACCAGCACTAGCGTTCAACACCGGGGAGCTGTTTTTT

V gene: TRBV7-9
D gene: -
J gene: TRBJ2-7
clone size: many
CDR3 protein: CASSPGGSYEQYF
CDR3 DNA: TGTGCCAGCAGCCCCGGGGGCTCCTACGAGCAGTACTTC

V gene: TRBV4-1
D gene: -
J gene: TRBJ1-1
clone size: many
CDR3 protein: CASSLGQMNTEAFF
CDR3 DNA: TGCGCCAGCAGCCTCGGACAGATGAACACTGAAGCTTTCTTT

V gene: TRBV27
D gene: -
J gene: TRBJ1-1
clone size: many
CDR3 protein: CASSGLSLNTEAFF
CDR3 DNA: TGTGCCAGCAGTGGATTGTCCCTGAACACTGAAGCTTTCTTT

V gene: TRBV10-2
D gene: -
J gene: TRBJ2-5
clone size: many
CDR3 protein: CASSEVQETQYF
CDR3 DNA: TGCGCCAGCAGTGAGGTCCAAGAGACCCAGTACTTC

V gene: TRBV12-3/TRBV12-4
D gene: -
J gene: TRBJ1-2
clone size: many
CDR3 protein: CASSFLGALGYTF
CDR3 DNA: TGTGCCAGCAGTTTCCTGGGGGCGCTTGGCTACACCTTC

V gene: TRBV12-3/TRBV12-4
D gene: -
J gene: TRBJ1-3
clone size: many
CDR3 protein: CASSAGTSGNTIYF
CDR3 DNA: TGTGCCAGCAGCGCGGGGACCTCTGGAAACACCATATATTTT

V gene: TRBV11-3
D gene: -
J gene: TRBJ2-2
clone size: few
CDR3 protein: CASSLDLAGAVTGELFF
CDR3 DNA: TGTGCCAGCAGCTTAGATCTCGCAGGGGCGGTCACCGGGGAGCTGTTTTTT

V gene: TRBV4-1
D gene: -
J gene: TRBJ2-5
clone size: many
CDR3 protein: CANPQGTETQYF
CDR3 DNA: TGCGCCAACCCACAGGGAACAGAGACCCAGTACTTC

V gene: TRBV7-3
D gene: TRBD2
J gene: TRBJ2-5
clone size: medium-sized
CDR3 protein: CASSWTSGSGETQYF
CDR3 DNA: TGTGCCAGCAGCTGGACTAGCGGGAGCGGTGAGACCCAGTACTTC

V gene: TRBV27
D gene: -
J gene: TRBJ2-7
clone size: -
CDR3 protein: CASSLLVAGAHSYEQYF
CDR3 DNA: TGTGCCAGCAGTTTATTGGTGGCAGGGGCGCACTCCTACGAGCAGTACTTC

V gene: TRBV11-2
D gene: TRBD2
J gene: TRBJ2-3
clone size: many
CDR3 protein: CASSLTAGVGAGTDTQYF
CDR3 DNA: TGTGCCAGCAGCTTAACAGCGGGAGTTGGGGCGGGCACAGATACGCAGTATTTT

V gene: TRBV5-1
D gene: -
J gene: TRBJ1-2
clone size: many
CDR3 protein: CASSLAIGLGAGGYTF
CDR3 DNA: TGCGCCAGCAGCTTGGCCATTGGCTTGGGGGCTGGTGGCTACACCTTC

V gene: TRBV11-2
D gene: TRBD1
J gene: TRBJ2-1
clone size: -
CDR3 protein: CASTGTASYNEQFF
CDR3 DNA: TGTGCCAGCACCGGGACAGCTTCCTACAATGAGCAGTTCTTC

V gene: TRBV2
D gene: -
J gene: TRBJ2-1
clone size: -
CDR3 protein: CASRVWGEQFF
CDR3 DNA: TGTGCCAGCAGGGTATGGGGTGAGCAGTTCTTC

V gene: TRBV12-3/TRBV12-4
D gene: -
J gene: TRBJ2-3
clone size: many
CDR3 protein: CASSPRTAGGQYF
CDR3 DNA: TGTGCCAGCAGTCCAAGGACAGCCGGAGGGCAGTATTTT

V gene: TRBV6-6
D gene: -
J gene: TRBJ1-1
clone size: -
CDR3 protein: CASSFQGEGTEAFF
CDR3 DNA: TGTGCCAGCAGTTTCCAGGGAGAGGGCACTGAAGCTTTCTTT

V gene: TRBV27
D gene: TRBD2
J gene: TRBJ2-1
clone size: many
CDR3 protein: CASGPLGGGVSYNEQFF
CDR3 DNA: TGTGCCAGCGGTCCCCTCGGCGGGGGAGTCTCCTACAATGAGCAGTTCTTC

V gene: TRBV5-1
D gene: -
J gene: TRBJ1-2
clone size: many
CDR3 protein: CASSLEPDIGYTF
CDR3 DNA: TGCGCCAGCAGCTTGGAGCCCGACATTGGCTACACCTTC

V gene: TRBV5-6
D gene: TRBD1
J gene: TRBJ2-1
clone size: many
CDR3 protein: CASSPTGGIMYNEQFF
CDR3 DNA: TGTGCCAGCAGCCCAACAGGGGGGATTATGTACAATGAGCAGTTCTTC

V gene: TRBV5-1
D gene: -
J gene: TRBJ2-1
clone size: many
CDR3 protein: CASSLETSSYNEQFF
CDR3 DNA: TGCGCCAGCAGCTTGGAAACTAGCTCCTACAATGAGCAGTTCTTC

V gene: TRBV4-2
D gene: -
J gene: TRBJ1-2
clone size: -
CDR3 protein: CASSQALEAGDYGYTF
CDR3 DNA: TGTGCCAGCAGCCAAGCCCTGGAGGCAGGAGACTATGGCTACACCTTC

V gene: TRBV6-2/TRBV6-3
D gene: TRBD1
J gene: TRBJ1-1
clone size: many
CDR3 protein: CASRSTGGGPEAFF
CDR3 DNA: TGTGCCAGCAGATCCACAGGGGGCGGTCCTGAAGCTTTCTTT

V gene: TRBV7-2
D gene: TRBD1
J gene: TRBJ2-4
clone size: many
CDR3 protein: CASSFDGTEKNIQYF
CDR3 DNA: TGTGCCAGCAGCTTCGACGGGACAGAAAAAAACATTCAGTACTTC

V gene: TRBV5-6
D gene: TRBD1
J gene: TRBJ2-3
clone size: many
CDR3 protein: CASSSRTGPSTDTQYF
CDR3 DNA: TGTGCCAGCAGCTCTAGGACAGGTCCTAGCACAGATACGCAGTATTTT

V gene: TRBV20-1
D gene: -
J gene: TRBJ1-2
clone size: many
CDR3 protein: CSARPLGDYGYTF
CDR3 DNA: TGCAGTGCTAGGCCCCTCGGGGACTATGGCTACACCTTC

V gene: TRBV6-2/TRBV6-3
D gene: -
J gene: TRBJ1-4
clone size: many
CDR3 protein: CASSRVHEKLFF
CDR3 DNA: TGTGCCAGCAGTCGAGTCCATGAAAAACTGTTTTTT

V gene: TRBV29-1
D gene: -
J gene: TRBJ1-2
clone size: many
CDR3 protein: CSVEMADYGYTF
CDR3 DNA: TGCAGCGTTGAGATGGCAGACTATGGCTACACCTTC

V gene: TRBV10-3
D gene: TRBD1
J gene: TRBJ1-3
clone size: many
CDR3 protein: CATRQGAPSGNTIYF
CDR3 DNA: TGTGCCACTAGACAGGGGGCACCCTCTGGAAACACCATATATTTT

V gene: TRBV12-3/TRBV12-4
D gene: -
J gene: TRBJ1-6
clone size: many
CDR3 protein: CASSPRTAYYNSPLHF
CDR3 DNA: TGTGCCAGCAGTCCCCGGACCGCCTATTATAATTCACCCCTCCACTTT

V gene: TRBV4-1
D gene: -
J gene: TRBJ2-3
clone size: -
CDR3 protein: CASSQDWGTRLPDTQYF
CDR3 DNA: TGCGCCAGCAGCCAAGATTGGGGAACCCGGCTCCCAGATACGCAGTATTTT